These 10 T cell receptor beta chains came from one sample sequenced in a study of blood T cell repertoires in COVID-19 (dated by TCRdb to between 2020 and 2021). The library was generated by the immunoSEQ multiplex PCR assay. Here the immuneACCESS table is served through TCRdb, limited to in-frame sequences with V and J called. Missing clones are a known gap in these copies; in checked studies unresolved V genes cover under half, and the rest lacks a known reason. Across this sample there are approximately 200,000 clones, with around 77% seen only once. The ten largest clonotypes hold roughly a sixth of the sample. Sequenced input: peripheral blood. The receptors were sampled from a man aged 60 to 75 with active or convalescent COVID-19.

The chain uses TRBV30 and TRBJ2-7, with a possible D match to TRBD2 (5 bases). This CDR3 spans 15 amino acids. Germline V gene sequence: CDR1 GTSNPN, CDR2 SVGIG (reference sequence). The V and J ends lost 2 bases and 1 base respectively, with 15 bases between them. The CDR3 here is CAWSTIARASYEQYF. The CDR3 DNA sequence: TGTGCCTGGAGTACTATAGCGAGAGCGTCCTACGAGCAGTACTTC.

The V call is TRBV28, the J call TRBJ2-7; a possible D gene is TRBD2 (5 bases). Per the germline V gene, CDR1 is MDHEN and CDR2 is SYDVKM. Deletions cut 6 bases from V and 3 bases from J, with 9 bases between. This CDR3 region has 12 residues. DNA of the CDR3: TGTGCCAGCAGCCTAACTAGCTACGAGCAGTACTTC. Amino acids: CASSLTSYEQYF.

The rearrangement links TRBV3-1 (or the pseudogene TRBV3-2) to TRBJ2-2, with D perhaps matching TRBD1 (5 bases). Deletions cut 4 bases from V and 5 bases from J, with 14 bases between. Germline CDR1 reads LGHDT; CDR2 reads YNNKEL (reference sequence). The CDR3 covers 15 residues. DNA for the CDR3: TGTGCCAGCAGCCCCCGGACACACCAAACCGGGGAGCTGTTTTTT. Translation: CASSPRTHQTGELFF.

The CDR3 region is CASRRTVNTEAFF. In nucleotides, the CDR3 is TGTGCCAGCAGACGGACAGTGAACACTGAAGCTTTCTTT. The chain uses TRBV6-4 and TRBJ1-1; D might be TRBD1 (6 bases). Germline-derived CDR1 and CDR2 are MRHNA and SNTAGT. This CDR3 is 13 amino acids long. With 6 bases removed from V and 0 bases from J, the gap between germline ends came to 8 bases.

This chain connects TRBV4-1 to TRBJ2-1; TRBD1 aligns across 8 bases. CDR1 is MGHRA, CDR2 YSYEKL, per germline. With V trimmed by 1 base and J by 1 base, 0 bases remained unmatched. The CDR3 has 15 amino acids. The CDR3 DNA sequence: TGCGCCAGCAGCCAAGGGACAGGGTCCTACAATGAGCAGTTCTTC. It yields the protein CASSQGTGSYNEQFF.

The rearrangement uses TRBV7-8 and TRBJ2-2; the match to TRBD2 covers 15 bases. CDR1 and CDR2 from the germline V gene are SGHVS and FQNEAQ. The V gene end was trimmed by 5 bases and the J gene end by 7 bases; junction bases not matched to a gene: 5. CDR3 length equals 16 residues. The CDR3 DNA reads TGTGCCAGCAGCCCCGGACTAGCGGGAGGGGTCGGGGAGCTGTTTTTT. Translation: CASSPGLAGGVGELFF.

This clone came up a few times. The chain uses TRBV5-5 and TRBJ1-5; D is unclear. Germline CDR1 SGHKS, CDR2 YYEKEE (reference sequence). V was pared by 1 base and J by 6 bases, with 14 bases between. This CDR3 region has 15 residues. This CDR3 reads CASSLFAQSGQPQHF. The DNA for the CDR3 is TGTGCCAGCAGCTTGTTTGCCCAAAGCGGTCAGCCCCAGCATTTT.

The DNA of the CDR3 is TGTGCCAGCAGTTCTACAGGGGGGCAAGAGACCCAGTACTTC. Its translation: CASSSTGGQETQYF. The J gene is TRBJ2-5, the V gene TRBV27; TRBD1 aligns across 8 bases. Trimming removed 4 bases from V and 2 bases from J; junction bases left unmatched: 3. Germline CDR1 is MNHEY and CDR2 is SMNVEV (reference sequence). This CDR3 has 14 amino acids.

J is TRBJ2-3 and V is TRBV4-2; 7 nucleotides match TRBD2. The CDR3 spans 14 residues. CDR1 and CDR2 from the germline V gene are LGHNA and YNFKEQ. The trim removed 2 bases at V and 3 bases at J, leaving 2 bases unmatched. The chain's CDR3 is CASSQNSGTDTQYF. In nucleotides, the CDR3 is TGTGCCAGCAGCCAAAATAGCGGGACAGATACGCAGTATTTT.

This clone has just a few counts. This sequence joins TRBV4-1 and TRBJ2-3, with TRBD2 identical over 10 bases. V shed 0 bases and J 6 bases; nucleotides not matched to a gene: 21. This CDR3 region has 21 residues. CDR1 MGHRA and CDR2 YSYEKL come from the germline V gene. The CDR3 nucleotides are TGCGCCAGCAGCCAAGATTGGGCGGCTAGCGGGGGAAGTCGGGGGTCGGATACGCAGTATTTT. This encodes CASSQDWAASGGSRGSDTQYF.